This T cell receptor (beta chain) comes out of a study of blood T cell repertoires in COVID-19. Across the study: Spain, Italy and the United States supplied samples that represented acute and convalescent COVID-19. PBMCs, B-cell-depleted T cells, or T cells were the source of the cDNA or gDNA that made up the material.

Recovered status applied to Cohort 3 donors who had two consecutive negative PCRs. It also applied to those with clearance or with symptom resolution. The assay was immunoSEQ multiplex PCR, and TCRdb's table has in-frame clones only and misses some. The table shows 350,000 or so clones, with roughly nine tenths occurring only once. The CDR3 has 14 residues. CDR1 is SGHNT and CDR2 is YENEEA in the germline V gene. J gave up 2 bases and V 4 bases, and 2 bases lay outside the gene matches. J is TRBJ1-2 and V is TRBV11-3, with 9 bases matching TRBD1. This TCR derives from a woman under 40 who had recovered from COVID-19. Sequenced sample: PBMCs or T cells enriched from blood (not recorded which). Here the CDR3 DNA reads TGTGCCAGCAGCTCGGGACAGGGAAACTATGGCTACACCTTC. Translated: CASSSGQGNYGYTF.